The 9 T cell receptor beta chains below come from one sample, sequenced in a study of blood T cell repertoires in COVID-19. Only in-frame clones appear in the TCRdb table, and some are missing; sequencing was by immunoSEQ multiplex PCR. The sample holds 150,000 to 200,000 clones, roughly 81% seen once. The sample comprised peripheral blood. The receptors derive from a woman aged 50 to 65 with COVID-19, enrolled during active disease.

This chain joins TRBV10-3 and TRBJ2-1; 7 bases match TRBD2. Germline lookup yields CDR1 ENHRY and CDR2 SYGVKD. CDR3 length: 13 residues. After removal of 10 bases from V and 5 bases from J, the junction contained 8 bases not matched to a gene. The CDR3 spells CATTGGNHNEQFF. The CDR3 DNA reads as TGTGCCACCACCGGGGGGAACCACAATGAGCAGTTCTTC.

This CDR3 reads CATSRDPGGAGEKLFF. The CDR3 DNA reads as TGTGCCACCAGCAGAGATCCAGGGGGTGCAGGTGAAAAACTGTTTTTT. The chain links TRBV15 to TRBJ1-4; TRBD1 matches at 7 bases. Germline trimming cut 0 bases from V and 7 bases from J; bases unmatched to any gene: 8. Per germline, CDR1 LNHNV and CDR2 YYDKDF (reference sequence). The CDR3 totals 16 residues.

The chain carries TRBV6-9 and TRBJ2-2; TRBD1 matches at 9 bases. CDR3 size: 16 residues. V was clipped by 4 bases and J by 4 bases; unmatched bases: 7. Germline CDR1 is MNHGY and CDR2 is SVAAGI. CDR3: CASSWGDRVGTGELFF. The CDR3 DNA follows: TGTGCCAGCAGTTGGGGGGACAGGGTAGGCACCGGGGAGCTGTTTTTT.

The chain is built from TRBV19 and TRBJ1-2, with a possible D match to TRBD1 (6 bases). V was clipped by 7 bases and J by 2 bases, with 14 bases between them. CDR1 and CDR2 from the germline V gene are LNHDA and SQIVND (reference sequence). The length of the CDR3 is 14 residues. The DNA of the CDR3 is TGTGCCAGTAAGGCCCTGACAGGAAACTATGGCTACACCTTC. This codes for CASKALTGNYGYTF.

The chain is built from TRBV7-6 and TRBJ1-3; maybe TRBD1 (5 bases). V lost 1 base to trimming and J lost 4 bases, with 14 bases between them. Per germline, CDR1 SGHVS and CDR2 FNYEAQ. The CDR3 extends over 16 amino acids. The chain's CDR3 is CASSLEPGRVGNTIYF. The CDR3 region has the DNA TGTGCCAGCAGCTTAGAGCCCGGCAGGGTGGGAAACACCATATATTTT. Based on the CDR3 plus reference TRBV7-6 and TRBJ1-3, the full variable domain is GAGVSQSPRYKVTKRGQDVALRCDPISGHVSLYWYRQALGQGPEFLTYFNYEAQQDKSGLPNDRFSAERPEGSISTLTIQRTEQRDSAMYRCASSLEPGRVGNTIYFGEGSWLTVV.

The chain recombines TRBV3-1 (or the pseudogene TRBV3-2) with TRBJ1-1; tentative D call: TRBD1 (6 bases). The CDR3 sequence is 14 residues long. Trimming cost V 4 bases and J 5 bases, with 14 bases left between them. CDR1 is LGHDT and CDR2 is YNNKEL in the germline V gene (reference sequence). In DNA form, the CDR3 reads TGTGCCAGCAGCCCCATGGCAGGGGCGACTGAAGCTTTCTTT. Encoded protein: CASSPMAGATEAFF.

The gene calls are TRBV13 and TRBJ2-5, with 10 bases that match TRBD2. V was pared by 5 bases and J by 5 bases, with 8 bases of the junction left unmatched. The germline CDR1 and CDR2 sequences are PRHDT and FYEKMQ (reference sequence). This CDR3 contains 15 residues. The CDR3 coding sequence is TGTGCCAGCAGCCTCGAAGCGGGGGGGCTGGAGACCCAGTACTTC. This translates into CASSLEAGGLETQYF.

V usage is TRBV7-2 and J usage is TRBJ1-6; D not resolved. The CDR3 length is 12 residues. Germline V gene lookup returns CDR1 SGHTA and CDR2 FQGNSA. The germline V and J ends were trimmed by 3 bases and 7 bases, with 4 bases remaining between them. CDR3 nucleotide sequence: TGTGCCAGCAGCTTGTTAAATTCACCCCTCCACTTT. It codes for CASSLLNSPLHF.

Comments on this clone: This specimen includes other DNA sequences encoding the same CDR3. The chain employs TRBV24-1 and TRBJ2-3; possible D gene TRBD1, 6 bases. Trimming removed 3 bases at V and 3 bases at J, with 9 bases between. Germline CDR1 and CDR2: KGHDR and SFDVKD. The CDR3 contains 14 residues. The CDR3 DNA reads TGTGCCACCAGTGATGGGGGCCGGACAGATACGCAGTATTTT. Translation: CATSDGGRTDTQYF.